These T cell receptor beta chains were read from a single sample in a study of response to subunit inactivated influenza vaccine. Using its own MiXCR run on the RT-PCR reads, TCRdb lists one record per CDR3 protein. The top ten clones hold about 11% of a sample with about 620,000 distinct CDR3 sequences, about 11% of them seen once. These data were also reused for a study on T cells expressing NK-cell markers.

Sample: PBMCs from blood, taken on the day of vaccination. Receptor source: a man in his forties or fifties who received an inactivated influenza vaccine. The CDR3 runs from the conserved cysteine through the conserved F or W. The D gene is left open where the match is weak. A clone size is listed for some rows: how often the clone was seen (once, few, many), or a class if it is expanded.

D gene: TRBD2; clone size: many; J gene: TRBJ2-1; V gene: TRBV5-1; CDR3 protein: CASRVYGTSGYNEQFF; CDR3 DNA: TGCGCCAGCAGAGTGTACGGGACTAGCGGTTACAATGAGCAGTTCTTC
D gene: TRBD2; clone size: -; J gene: TRBJ2-7; V gene: TRBV28; CDR3 protein: CASSLRASGNYEQYF; CDR3 DNA: TGTGCCAGCAGTTTAAGGGCTAGCGGAAACTACGAGCAGTACTTC
D gene: -; clone size: -; J gene: TRBJ1-2; V gene: TRBV20-1; CDR3 protein: CSARDLPVNYGYTF; CDR3 DNA: TGCAGTGCTAGAGATCTCCCAGTTAACTATGGCTACACCTTC
D gene: TRBD2; clone size: -; J gene: TRBJ2-7; V gene: TRBV2; CDR3 protein: CASNRLAGGNEQYF; CDR3 DNA: TGTGCCAGCAACCGACTAGCGGGAGGAAACGAGCAGTACTTC
D gene: -; clone size: many; J gene: TRBJ1-2; V gene: TRBV10-3; CDR3 protein: CAISESFWDTGTQYGYTF; CDR3 DNA: TGTGCCATCAGTGAGTCGTTTTGGGACACTGGGACGCAGTATGGCTACACCTTC
D gene: TRBD1; clone size: few; J gene: TRBJ2-1; V gene: TRBV5-5; CDR3 protein: CASSLTGGGTYNEQFF; CDR3 DNA: TGTGCCAGCAGCCTGACAGGGGGGGGGACCTACAATGAGCAGTTCTTC
D gene: -; clone size: few; J gene: TRBJ1-6; V gene: TRBV6-5; CDR3 protein: CASSYSRGLGNSPLHF; CDR3 DNA: TGTGCCAGCAGTTACTCGCGGGGGTTGGGTAATTCACCCCTCCACTTT
D gene: -; clone size: -; J gene: TRBJ2-2; V gene: TRBV5-1; CDR3 protein: CASTLLENTGELFF; CDR3 DNA: TGCGCCAGCACATTACTGGAGAACACCGGGGAGCTGTTTTTT
D gene: -; clone size: -; J gene: TRBJ1-2; V gene: TRBV15; CDR3 protein: CATSRDPKSYGYTF; CDR3 DNA: TGTGCCACCAGCAGAGATCCGAAAAGTTATGGCTACACCTTC
D gene: -; clone size: many; J gene: TRBJ1-1; V gene: TRBV29-1; CDR3 protein: CSVGTQREAFF; CDR3 DNA: TGCAGCGTTGGGACTCAGCGAGAAGCTTTCTTT